Listed below are T cell receptor beta chains from one sample, sequenced in a study of cytomegalovirus exposure and HLA in healthy donors. Some clones are missing from TCRdb's copy, which holds only in-frame ones; the method was immunoSEQ multiplex PCR. The data hold some 180,000 clones, with 70% to 80% observed a single time. The sequencing sample was made of PBMCs. Every receptor here comes from a woman aged 25 to 39 in good health and CMV-seropositive. CDR3s include the opening cysteine and the closing phenylalanine or tryptophan. A D gene is named only where the DNA matches it firmly. Size is stated for part of the rows, as once, few or many counts, or as a class when the clone is expanded.

D: TRBD1; V: TRBV2; J: TRBJ2-5; size: few; DNA: TGTGCCAGCAGACCCGGACAGGGAACGGAGACCCAGTACTTC; CDR3: CASRPGQGTETQYF
D: NA; V: TRBV27; J: TRBJ2-5; size: few; DNA: TGTGCCAGCAGATCTACAGGGGAGACCCAGTACTTC; CDR3: CASRSTGETQYF
D: NA; V: TRBV10-3; J: TRBJ2-7; size: NA; DNA: TGTGCCATCAGTGTGTCTGGGCACGAGCAGTACTTC; CDR3: CAISVSGHEQYF
D: NA; V: TRBV5-1; J: TRBJ1-6; size: few; DNA: TGCGCCAGCAGCTCCCACAGGGAAAATTCACCCCTCCACTTT; CDR3: CASSSHRENSPLHF
D: NA; V: TRBV7-8; J: TRBJ1-6; size: NA; DNA: TGTGCCAGCAGCCCCCTACCGGACGGGAATAATTCACCCCTCCACTTT; CDR3: CASSPLPDGNNSPLHF
D: TRBD1; V: TRBV15; J: TRBJ2-7; size: NA; DNA: TGTGCCACCAGCAGGTTAGGTTCCAAGTCGACAGGGGAAGAATACGAGCAGTACTTC; CDR3: CATSRLGSKSTGEEYEQYF
D: TRBD2; V: TRBV27; J: TRBJ2-3; size: NA; DNA: TGTGCCAGCAGTTTAGAAAGCGGGGGAAGCACAGATACGCAGTATTTT; CDR3: CASSLESGGSTDTQYF
D: NA; V: TRBV7-8; J: TRBJ2-5; size: NA; DNA: TGTGCCAGCAGCTTAGCGGGGAGAGAAGAGACCCAGTACTTC; CDR3: CASSLAGREETQYF
D: TRBD1; V: TRBV14; J: TRBJ2-1; size: NA; DNA: TGTGCCAGCAGCCAGGGACAGCTTAACTACAATGAGCAGTTCTTC; CDR3: CASSQGQLNYNEQFF
D: NA; V: TRBV7-2; J: TRBJ1-1; size: NA; DNA: TGTGCCAGCAGCTTAAGACAGCACACTGAAGCTTTCTTT; CDR3: CASSLRQHTEAFF
D: TRBD1; V: TRBV5-5; J: TRBJ1-3; size: NA; DNA: TGTGCCAGCACCTTTCCGACAGGGATTGGAAACACCATATATTTT; CDR3: CASTFPTGIGNTIYF
D: TRBD1; V: TRBV29-1; J: TRBJ2-2; size: NA; DNA: TGCAGCGTGCCGGGACAGGTGTCGGGCGGGGAGCTGTTTTTT; CDR3: CSVPGQVSGGELFF
D: NA; V: TRBV29-1; J: TRBJ1-4; size: NA; DNA: TGCAGCGTTACAGGCACAACTAATGAAAAACTGTTTTTT; CDR3: CSVTGTTNEKLFF
D: TRBD1; V: TRBV6-6; J: TRBJ2-2; size: NA; DNA: TGTGCCAGCAGTTACCGAACAGGGGTCACCGGGGAGCTGTTTTTT; CDR3: CASSYRTGVTGELFF
D: NA; V: TRBV5-6; J: TRBJ1-2; size: NA; DNA: TGTGCCAGCAGCTTGCTGGCAGGGGATGGCGGCTACACCTTC; CDR3: CASSLLAGDGGYTF
D: TRBD1; V: TRBV19; J: TRBJ1-1; size: NA; DNA: TGTGCCAGTAGTTGGGGACAGGGGGGAGAAGCTTTCTTT; CDR3: CASSWGQGGEAFF
D: NA; V: TRBV7-9; J: TRBJ2-1; size: once; DNA: TGTTCCAGCAGCTTTATAAATGAGCAGTTCTTC; CDR3: CSSSFINEQFF
D: NA; V: TRBV7-2; J: TRBJ1-1; size: NA; DNA: TGTGCCAGCAGCCCCCTCGGCGGTATACAGGTAGCTTTCTTT; CDR3: CASSPLGGIQVAFF
D: NA; V: TRBV11-2; J: TRBJ1-2; size: NA; DNA: TGTGCCAGCAGGCGGATGGGTGGTCACGGCTACACCTTC; CDR3: CASRRMGGHGYTF
D: TRBD2; V: TRBV7-9; J: TRBJ2-7; size: few; DNA: TGTGCCAGCAGCTCTAGCGGGAGGAGCTCCTACGAGCAGTACTTC; CDR3: CASSSSGRSSYEQYF
D: NA; V: TRBV7-2; J: TRBJ2-5; size: once; DNA: TGTGCCAGCAGCTCCCTAGGAAGGATCCAAGAGACCCAGTACTTC; CDR3: CASSSLGRIQETQYF
D: NA; V: TRBV5-6; J: TRBJ1-2; size: NA; DNA: TGTGCCAGCAGCTTTCCCCTCAGACAGTTTTCGGACTATGGCTACACCTTC; CDR3: CASSFPLRQFSDYGYTF
D: TRBD1; V: TRBV19; J: TRBJ1-2; size: NA; DNA: TGTGCCACCGCCGGACAGGGTAGTCCCTATGGCTACACCTTC; CDR3: CATAGQGSPYGYTF
D: TRBD1; V: TRBV16; J: TRBJ1-2; size: NA; DNA: TGTGCCAGCAGCCAATCGCCCCAGGGGGCTGGTGGCTACACCTTC; CDR3: CASSQSPQGAGGYTF
D: NA; V: TRBV6-6; J: TRBJ1-1; size: NA; DNA: TGTGCCAGCAGTTACTCGATACAGCATAACACTGAAGCTTTCTTT; CDR3: CASSYSIQHNTEAFF
D: NA; V: TRBV18; J: TRBJ1-1; size: NA; DNA: TGTGCCAGCTCAACAACAGGGCCAGCTTTCTTT; CDR3: CASSTTGPAFF